This T cell receptor (beta chain) was sequenced for a study of blood T cell repertoires in COVID-19. Looking at the study overall: From T cells, B-cell-depleted T cells, or PBMCs came the material, which was cDNA or gDNA.

The authors' processing: The authors estimated nucleated cell counts from reference gene primer amplification. Method: immunoSEQ multiplex PCR; TCRdb's copy keeps in-frame clones and lacks some. For V, J and clone size, that table is used; D and trimming come from the DNA. The table has about 82,000 clones, under 90% seen once. Germline-derived CDR1 and CDR2 are MGHDK and SYGVNS. V shed 3 bases and J shed 8 bases, with 13 bases lying between them. The CDR3 covers 13 residues. The chain combines TRBV25-1 with TRBJ1-2; D call uncertain. The source material was peripheral blood. This TCR was sampled from a middle-aged woman with active or convalescent COVID-19. Here the CDR3 DNA reads TGTGCCAGCAGTGAGCAGGATACGTCGGGCTACACCTTC. It translates to CASSEQDTSGYTF.